This T cell receptor beta chain was retrieved from a study of human T cells and chemical hapten exposure. The time point was: patch test 1, 2 weeks after DPC sensitization. Treatment meaning: therapeutic diphenylcyclopropenone sensitization with weekly scalp DPC. The study drew its donors from alopecia patients who were 18 to 70 years old and suitable for DPC. The CDR3 has 16 residues. Per germline, CDR1 MNHNS and CDR2 SASEGT. Trimming removed 0 bases at V and 4 bases at J, with 15 bases between. In this sample, this clonotype turned up many times. Its antigen is as yet unknown. Unique molecular identifiers were affixed to discrete cDNA molecules within the library. TCRdb fed the RACE reads into MiXCR, producing one record per CDR3 protein. This table has around 160,000 distinct CDR3 sequences, around 13% appearing once. Study conclusions and caveats: Patch test score rose with PT1 expanded TCRs, significant at 8, 16, 32, not 4.

Material: whole blood, obtained in connection with sensitization to the hapten diphenylcyclopropenone (DPC). V gene TRBV6-1 combines with J gene TRBJ1-2; the D is unclear. The source is a woman between 25 and 40 years old with alopecia areata. Some clones in this sample may be carry-over from other donors' samples. The DNA for the CDR3 is TGTGCCAGCAGTGAAGCGGGGAGTGCAGGATTCTATGGCTACACCTTC. Protein product: CASSEAGSAGFYGYTF.